The rows below give T cell receptor beta chains drawn from one sample of a study of T-cell memory formation after mild COVID-19. Via MiXCR, TCRdb re-called the 5' RACE reads, giving one row per CDR3 protein. The sample records over 250,000 distinct CDR3 sequences, 15% to 20% being singletons. The sequenced sample was PBMCs or a T cell subset sorted from them (not recorded which). The receptors originated from a man in his late teens or twenties who had mild COVID-19 (a few samples of this study predate the infection). Cell type and time point are not known. CDR3s include the opening cysteine and the closing phenylalanine or tryptophan. A D gene is named only where the DNA matches it firmly. Clone size is not always given. Where it is, it says once, few, many or a class for expanded clones.

TRBV7-6	NA	TRBJ2-5	many	TGTGCCAGCAGCTTAGAACTGCTTCAGACCCAGTACTTC	CASSLELLQTQYF
TRBV2	NA	TRBJ1-5	NA	TGTGCCAGCAGTGGAAACCGGGGCCATCAGCCCCAGCATTTT	CASSGNRGHQPQHF
TRBV4-1	NA	TRBJ1-4	NA	TGCGCCAGCAGCCAAGAGTCCAGGCTGAAAGAAAAACTGTTTTTT	CASSQESRLKEKLFF
TRBV28	TRBD1	TRBJ2-5	few	TGTGCCGCGGGCAGGGACAGGCGGGAGACCCAGTACTTC	CAAGRDRRETQYF
TRBV6-6	NA	TRBJ2-7	NA	TGTGCCAGCAGTCCCCGGAGGGGCACAAATTCCTACGAGCAGTACTTC	CASSPRRGTNSYEQYF
TRBV29-1	TRBD2	TRBJ2-3	NA	TGCAGCGTTGAAGGCCCGCAGCGGGGGACTAGCACAGATACGCAGTATTTT	CSVEGPQRGTSTDTQYF
TRBV5-1	NA	TRBJ2-7	many	TGCGCCAGCAGCCTCACACGGGCCGCAGCCTACGAGCAGTACTTC	CASSLTRAAAYEQYF
TRBV19	NA	TRBJ1-5	NA	TGTGCCAGTACCTCTACTTCAAAGGCCAATCAGCCCCAGCATTTT	CASTSTSKANQPQHF
TRBV10-3	NA	TRBJ1-5	NA	TGTGCCATCAGTGGGGGGGGAGGGCACGACAATCAGCCCCAGCATTTT	CAISGGGGHDNQPQHF
TRBV24-1	NA	TRBJ1-4	NA	TGTGCCACCAGTGAGCACCCCTGGGAAAAACTGTTTTTT	CATSEHPWEKLFF
TRBV18	TRBD1	TRBJ1-2	few	TGTGCCAGCTCTACAGGGGACGCCGGTTATGGCTACACCTTC	CASSTGDAGYGYTF
TRBV5-6	NA	TRBJ2-7	many	TGTGCCAGCAGCGAACACGGCGAGCAGTACTTC	CASSEHGEQYF
TRBV5-5	NA	TRBJ2-5	few	TGTGCCAGCAGCGGACAGAGGGGGCAAGAGACCCAGTACTTC	CASSGQRGQETQYF